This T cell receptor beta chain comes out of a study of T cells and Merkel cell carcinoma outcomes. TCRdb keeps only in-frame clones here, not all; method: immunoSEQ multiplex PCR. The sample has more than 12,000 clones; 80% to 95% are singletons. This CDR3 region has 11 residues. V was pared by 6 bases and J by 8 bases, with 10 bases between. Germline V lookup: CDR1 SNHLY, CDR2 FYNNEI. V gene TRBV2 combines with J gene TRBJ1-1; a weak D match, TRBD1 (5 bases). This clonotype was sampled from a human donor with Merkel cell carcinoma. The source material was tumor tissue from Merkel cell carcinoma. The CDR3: CASRGGLEAFF. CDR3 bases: TGTGCCAGCAGGGGGGGTTTAGAAGCTTTCTTT.